The 3 T cell receptor beta chains below were found in one sample sequenced in a study of blood T cells in healthy people across ages. Using a J-beta primer mix together with a sample-barcoded 5' primer, a second PCR was run for roughly 6 to 11 cycles. TCRdb reprocessed the 5' RACE reads via MiXCR and lists one record per CDR3 protein. The repertoire holds roughly 2 million distinct CDR3 sequences, with just under 50% as singletons. Sequencing was done on a sample of blood. The receptor source for this set is a woman between 35 and 50 years old in good health.

There are a few counts of this clonotype. The chain carries TRBV20-1 and TRBJ2-7; no clear D gene. Germline assignment: CDR1 DFQATT and CDR2 SNEGSKA (reference sequence). This CDR3 spans 15 amino acids. Trimming took off 0 bases at V and 1 base at J, with 13 bases between the two ends. This CDR3 reads CSARDLRQVSYEQYF. As DNA, the CDR3 is TGCAGTGCTAGAGATCTTCGGCAGGTATCCTACGAGCAGTACTTC.

The chain recombines TRBV5-1 with TRBJ2-3, with 8 bases lining up with TRBD1. The CDR3 has 16 residues. Germline V gene data show CDR1 as SGHRS and CDR2 as YFSETQ. V shed 3 bases and J 4 bases; nucleotides not matched to a gene: 10. CDR3 DNA: TGCGCCAGCAGCTCGACAGGGGTTAATCGGGCAGATACGCAGTATTTT. It is translated as CASSSTGVNRADTQYF.

In its sample, this clonotype was seen once. The chain joins TRBV18 to TRBJ2-3; 8 nucleotides match TRBD1. The V and J ends lost 6 bases and 3 bases, in that order; junction bases with no gene match: 8. Germline V gene data show CDR1 as KGHSH and CDR2 as LQKENI. This CDR3 is built from 15 residues. The CDR3 here is CASSRWTGMTDTQYF. The DNA for the CDR3 is TGTGCCAGCTCGCGGTGGACAGGGATGACAGATACGCAGTATTTT.